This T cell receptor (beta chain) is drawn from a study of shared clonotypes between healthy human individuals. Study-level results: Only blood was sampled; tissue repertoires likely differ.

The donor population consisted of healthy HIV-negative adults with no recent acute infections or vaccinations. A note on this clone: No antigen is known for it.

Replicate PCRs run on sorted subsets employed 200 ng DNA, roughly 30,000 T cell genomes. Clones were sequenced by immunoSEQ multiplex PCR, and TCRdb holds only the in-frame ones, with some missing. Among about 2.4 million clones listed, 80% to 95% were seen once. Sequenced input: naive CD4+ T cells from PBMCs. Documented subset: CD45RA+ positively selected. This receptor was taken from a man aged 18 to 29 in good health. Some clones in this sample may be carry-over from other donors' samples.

The CDR3 sequence: CASSRTGTGVNTEAFF. Here the CDR3 DNA reads TGCGCCAGCAGCCGAACCGGGACAGGGGTGAACACTGAAGCTTTCTTT. This sequence joins TRBV5-1 and TRBJ1-1, with 10 bases aligning to TRBD1. The CDR3 consists of 16 residues. The V segment lost 4 bases and the J segment 0 bases; nucleotides outside the gene matches: 6. CDR1 and CDR2 from the germline V gene are SGHRS and YFSETQ.